This TCR beta chain came from a study of T cells after yellow fever vaccination. On the study more broadly: It was SMART-Seq v4 Ultra Low Input that prepared the fractions with low cell numbers. General study results and limits: The booster saw the reappearance of most primary-vaccination clones (nearly 98% CD4, roughly 87% CD8).

As regards this clonotype: Its specificity is not known.

V lost 4 bases, J lost 7 bases, and 19 bases lay in between. The CDR3 has 15 residues. CDR1 and CDR2 from the germline V gene are MNHEY and SVGAGI. TCRdb called the 5' RACE reads again in MiXCR, with one record for every CDR3 protein. The repertoire includes 200,000 or so distinct CDR3 sequences, 6.5% to 7.5% of them detected once, and roughly 1% sits in the top ten. The receptor comes from a man aged 25-40 years who received the YFV17D yellow fever vaccine. The material sequenced was CD4+ T cells sorted from PBMCs, taken on the day of the yellow fever booster vaccination. The chain has TRBV6-5 and TRBJ1-1, with D possibly TRBD1 on 5 matching bases. The CDR3 here is CASSSRGGEGSEAFF. In DNA, the CDR3 is TGTGCCAGCAGTTCCCGGGGGGGGGAAGGTAGTGAAGCTTTCTTT.